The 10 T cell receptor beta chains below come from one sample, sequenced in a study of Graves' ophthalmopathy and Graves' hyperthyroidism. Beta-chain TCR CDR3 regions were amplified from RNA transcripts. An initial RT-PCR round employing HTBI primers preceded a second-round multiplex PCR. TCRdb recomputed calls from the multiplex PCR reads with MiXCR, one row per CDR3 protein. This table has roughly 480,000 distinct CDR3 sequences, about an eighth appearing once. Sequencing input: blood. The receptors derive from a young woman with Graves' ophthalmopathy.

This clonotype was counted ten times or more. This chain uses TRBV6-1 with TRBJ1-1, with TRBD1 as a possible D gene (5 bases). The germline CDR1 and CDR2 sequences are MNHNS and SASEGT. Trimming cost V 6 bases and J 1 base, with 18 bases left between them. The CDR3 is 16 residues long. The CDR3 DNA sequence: TGTGCCAGCAGCCTGGGGCGGAGGTGGGCGAACACTGAAGCTTTCTTT. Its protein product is CASSLGRRWANTEAFF.

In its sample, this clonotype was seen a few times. The CDR3 DNA follows: TGTGCCAGCTCACCCGGGAGATACTCCTACGAGCAGTACTTC. It specifies CASSPGRYSYEQYF. This rearrangement joins TRBV18 to TRBJ2-7; D is possibly TRBD2 (6 bases). V shed 3 bases and J shed 0 bases, with 9 bases lying between them. Germline V CDR1 and CDR2: KGHSH, LQKENI. This CDR3 contains 14 residues. The entire variable domain, with the rest obtained from reference TRBV18 and TRBJ2-7, is as follows: NAGVMQNPRHLVRRRGQEARLRCSPMKGHSHVYWYRQLPEEGLKFMVYLQKENIIDESGMPKERFSAEFPKEGPSILRIQQVVRGDSAAYFCASSPGRYSYEQYFGPGTRLTVT.

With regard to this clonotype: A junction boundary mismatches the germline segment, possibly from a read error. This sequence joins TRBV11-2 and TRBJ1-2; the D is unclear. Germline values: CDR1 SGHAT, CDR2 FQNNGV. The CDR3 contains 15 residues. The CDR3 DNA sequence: TGTGCCAGCAGCCTAGAGGCCCTCAGCCTCTATGGCTACACCTTC. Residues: CASSLEALSLYGYTF.

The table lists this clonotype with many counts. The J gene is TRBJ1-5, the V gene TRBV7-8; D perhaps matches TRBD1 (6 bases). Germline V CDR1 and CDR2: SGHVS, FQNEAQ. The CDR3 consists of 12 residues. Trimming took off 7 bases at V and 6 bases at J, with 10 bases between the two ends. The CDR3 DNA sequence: TGTGCCAGCACCACAGGGTTTCAGCCCCAGCATTTT. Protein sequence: CASTTGFQPQHF.

The CDR3 DNA is TGTGCCAGTTGGCGAGCGGGGGGGCCCCAAGAGACCCAGTACTTC. This sequence encodes CASWRAGGPQETQYF. The chain is built from TRBV3-1 and TRBJ2-5; 10 positions match TRBD2. Germline V gene lookup returns CDR1 LGHDT and CDR2 YNNKEL (reference sequence). CDR3 size: 15 residues. V shed 9 bases and J 1 base; nucleotides not matched to a gene: 8.

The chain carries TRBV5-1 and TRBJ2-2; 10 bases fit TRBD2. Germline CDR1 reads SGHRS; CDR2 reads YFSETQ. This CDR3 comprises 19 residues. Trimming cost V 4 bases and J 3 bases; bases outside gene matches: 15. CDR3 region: CASSKGLASGAGDTGELFF. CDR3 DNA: TGCGCCAGCAGCAAGGGACTAGCGTCCGGCGCCGGGGACACCGGGGAGCTGTTTTTT. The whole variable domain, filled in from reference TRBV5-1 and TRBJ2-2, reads KAGVTQTPRYLIKTRGQQVTLSCSPISGHRSVSWYQQTPGQGLQFLFEYFSETQRNKGNFPGRFSGRQFSNSRSEMNVSTLELGDSALYLCASSKGLASGAGDTGELFFGEGSRLTVL.

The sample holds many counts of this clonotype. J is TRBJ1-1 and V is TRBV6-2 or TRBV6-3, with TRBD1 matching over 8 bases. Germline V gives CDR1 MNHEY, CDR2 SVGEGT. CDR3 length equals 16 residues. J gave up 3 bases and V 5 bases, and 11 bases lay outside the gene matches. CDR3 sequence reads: CASSRDRWLPDTEAFF. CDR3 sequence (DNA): TGTGCCAGCAGTCGGGACAGGTGGTTGCCCGACACTGAAGCTTTCTTT.

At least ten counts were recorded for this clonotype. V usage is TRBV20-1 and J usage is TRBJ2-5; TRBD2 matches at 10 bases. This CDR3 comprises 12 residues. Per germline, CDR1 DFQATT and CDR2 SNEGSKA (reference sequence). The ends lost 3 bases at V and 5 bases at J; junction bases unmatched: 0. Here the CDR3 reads CSARTSGETQYF. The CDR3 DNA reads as TGCAGTGCTAGGACTAGCGGGGAGACCCAGTACTTC.

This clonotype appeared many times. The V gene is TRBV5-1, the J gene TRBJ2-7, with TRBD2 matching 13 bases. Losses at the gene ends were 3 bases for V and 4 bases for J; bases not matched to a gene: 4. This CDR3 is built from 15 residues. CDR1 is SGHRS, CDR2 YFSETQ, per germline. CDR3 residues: CASSYGTSGTYEQYF. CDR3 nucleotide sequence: TGCGCCAGCAGCTACGGGACTAGCGGGACTTACGAGCAGTACTTC. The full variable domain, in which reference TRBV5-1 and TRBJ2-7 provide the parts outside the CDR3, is KAGVTQTPRYLIKTRGQQVTLSCSPISGHRSVSWYQQTPGQGLQFLFEYFSETQRNKGNFPGRFSGRQFSNSRSEMNVSTLELGDSALYLCASSYGTSGTYEQYFGPGTRLTVT.

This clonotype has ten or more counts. CDR3 loop: CATSESKLNEQYF. CDR3 DNA: TGTGCCACCAGTGAAAGTAAGTTGAACGAGCAGTACTTC. The chain recombines TRBV15 with TRBJ2-7; D is unclear. CDR3 length: 13 residues. Deletions cut 6 bases from V and 5 bases from J, with 14 bases between. The V gene's germline CDR1 is LNHNV and CDR2 YYDKDF (reference sequence). The whole variable domain, filled in from reference TRBV15 and TRBJ2-7, reads DAMVIQNPRYQVTQFGKPVTLSCSQTLNHNVMYWYQQKSSQAPKLLFHYYDKDFNNEADTPDNFQSRRPNTSFCFLDIRSPGLGDTAMYLCATSESKLNEQYFGPGTRLTVT.